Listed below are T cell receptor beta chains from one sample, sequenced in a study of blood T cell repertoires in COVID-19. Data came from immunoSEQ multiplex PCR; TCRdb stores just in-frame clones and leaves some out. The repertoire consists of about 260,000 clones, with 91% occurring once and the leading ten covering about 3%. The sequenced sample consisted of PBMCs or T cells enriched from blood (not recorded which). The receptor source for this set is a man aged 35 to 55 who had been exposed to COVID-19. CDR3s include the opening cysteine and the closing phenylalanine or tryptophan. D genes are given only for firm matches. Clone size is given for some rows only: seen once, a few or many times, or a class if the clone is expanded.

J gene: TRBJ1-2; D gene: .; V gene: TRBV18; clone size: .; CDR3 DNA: TGTGCCAGCTCACCACCTACAGGGTTTGGCTACACCTTC; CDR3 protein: CASSPPTGFGYTF
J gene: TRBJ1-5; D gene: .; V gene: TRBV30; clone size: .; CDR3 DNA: TGTGCCTGGAGTCAGGGCTATAATCAGCCCCAGCATTTT; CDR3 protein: CAWSQGYNQPQHF
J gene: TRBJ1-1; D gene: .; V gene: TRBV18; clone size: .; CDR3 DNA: TGTGCCAGCTCACCACTCGGACAGATAAACACTGAAGCTTTCTTT; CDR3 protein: CASSPLGQINTEAFF
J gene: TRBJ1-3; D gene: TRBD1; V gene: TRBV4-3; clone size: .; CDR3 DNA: TGCGCCAGCAGCCAAGCGTCCGTGACAGGGAGCGCCTCTGGAAACACCATATATTTT; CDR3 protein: CASSQASVTGSASGNTIYF
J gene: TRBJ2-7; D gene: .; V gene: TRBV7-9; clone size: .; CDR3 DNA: TGTGCCAGCAGCCCGTACGGTCGTACGATGACCTACGAGCAGTACTTC; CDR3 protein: CASSPYGRTMTYEQYF
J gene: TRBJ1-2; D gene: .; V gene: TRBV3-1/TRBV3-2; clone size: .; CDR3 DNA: TGTGCCAGCAGCCAAGATGAGGAAATCTATGGCTACACCTTC; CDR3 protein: CASSQDEEIYGYTF
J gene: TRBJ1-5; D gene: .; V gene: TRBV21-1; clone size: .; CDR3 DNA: TGTGCCAGCAGCAAAGTGGGGGGGGACACACGCAATCAGCCCCAGCATTTT; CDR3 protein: CASSKVGGDTRNQPQHF
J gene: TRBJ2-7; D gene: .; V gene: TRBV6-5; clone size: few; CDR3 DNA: TGTGCCAGCAGTTACGGGGCCAGTCCCACCTACGAGCAGTACTTC; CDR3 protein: CASSYGASPTYEQYF
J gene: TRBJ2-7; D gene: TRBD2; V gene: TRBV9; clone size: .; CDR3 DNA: TGTGCCAGCAGCCCGAGACTAGCGGGAGGCTACGAGCAGTACTTC; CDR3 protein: CASSPRLAGGYEQYF
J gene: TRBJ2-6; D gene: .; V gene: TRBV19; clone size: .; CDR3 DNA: TGTGCCAGTAGTATGACAGACCTAGGCTCTGGGGCCAACGTCCTGACTTTC; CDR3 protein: CASSMTDLGSGANVLTF
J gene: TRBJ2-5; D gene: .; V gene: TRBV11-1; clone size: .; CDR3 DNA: TGTGCCAGCAGCTTTCACAGGGTGGAAGAGACCCAGTACTTC; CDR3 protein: CASSFHRVEETQYF
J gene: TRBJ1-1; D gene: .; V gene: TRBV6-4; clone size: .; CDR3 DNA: TGTGCCAGCTCTTATCAGGCTCCTCTGGGCACTGAAGCTTTCTTT; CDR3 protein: CASSYQAPLGTEAFF
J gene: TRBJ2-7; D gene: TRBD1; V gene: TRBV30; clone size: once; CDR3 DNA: TGTGCCTGGAGTGTAAAGGGACAGGTTCTCTACGAGCAGTACTTC; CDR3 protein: CAWSVKGQVLYEQYF
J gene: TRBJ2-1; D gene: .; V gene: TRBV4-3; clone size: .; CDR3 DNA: TGCGCCAGCAGCCTCGAAAGGGGGTTCTCCTACAATGAGCAGTTCTTC; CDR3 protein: CASSLERGFSYNEQFF
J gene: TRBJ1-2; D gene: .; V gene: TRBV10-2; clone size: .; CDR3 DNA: TGCGCCAGCAGTGAGTCTGGAGCAGGGTTGGACCCCTATGGCTACACCTTC; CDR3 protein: CASSESGAGLDPYGYTF